This T cell receptor beta chain appears in the sequencing data of a study of T cells in Graves' hyperthyroidism and ophthalmopathy. Study overall: It was at initial diagnosis, before any treatment, that peripheral blood was collected. Overall study results and limits: The model foresaw ophthalmopathy a median around 6 months prior to onset.

The sample holds many counts of this clonotype. As yet, its antigen is unknown. Ophthalmopathy patients showed a Clinical Activity Score of at least 3, NOSPECS grade of at least 4 and duration under 3 months. What was amplified from RNA transcripts were TCR beta CDR3 regions. The HTBI primer set was used in a first-round RT-PCR of the TCR CDR3. TCRdb itself ran the multiplex PCR reads through MiXCR, one entry per CDR3 protein. The repertoire consists of fewer than 450,000 distinct CDR3 sequences, with about a fifth occurring once and the leading ten covering around 40%. In germline, CDR1 is SEHNR, CDR2 FQNEAQ (reference sequence). This CDR3 comprises 15 residues. The V end lost 4 bases, the J end lost 2 bases, and 14 bases lay between the germline ends.

The origin of this receptor is a man aged 18 to 30 with Graves' ophthalmopathy. The chain has TRBV7-9 and TRBJ2-5; D possibly corresponds to TRBD1 (6 bases). Material for sequencing was blood. DNA of the CDR3: TGTGCCAGCAGCTCCTCCCCCAGGGGTCAAGAGACCCAGTACTTC. Its translation: CASSSSPRGQETQYF.